A single sample is the source of the 15 T cell receptor beta chains below, sequenced in a study of blood T cell repertoires in COVID-19. Method: immunoSEQ multiplex PCR; TCRdb's copy keeps in-frame clones and lacks some. The repertoire has some 250,000 clones, 88% of them found once; the top ten carry 0.99%. What was sequenced was peripheral blood. The receptors come from a woman in her thirties or forties who had recovered from COVID-19.

The chain carries TRBV6-2 or TRBV6-3 and TRBJ1-2; D uncertain. The V end lost 0 bases, the J end lost 8 bases, and 10 bases lay between the germline ends. The CDR3 sequence is 13 residues long. In germline, CDR1 is MNHEY, CDR2 SVGEGT. The CDR3 DNA is TGTGCCAGCAGTTACTCCCCCGGTTGGGGCTACACCTTC. Its translation: CASSYSPGWGYTF.

Written as DNA, the CDR3 is TGTGCCTGGACCCCCGGGACAGTCTACAATGAGCAGTTCTTC. Its protein product is CAWTPGTVYNEQFF. The chain uses TRBV30 and TRBJ2-1; 7 bases align to TRBD1. With 4 bases clipped from V and 3 bases from J, the junction kept 6 bases outside the gene matches. CDR3 length: 14 amino acids. The V gene's germline CDR1 is GTSNPN and CDR2 SVGIG (reference sequence).

This clone showed up just once. J is TRBJ2-5 and V is TRBV15; possibly TRBD1 for D (6 bases). Deletions cut 0 bases from V and 7 bases from J, with 18 bases between. Germline V gene data show CDR1 as LNHNV and CDR2 as YYDKDF (reference sequence). The CDR3 spans 16 residues. CDR3 residues: CATSRDLGAGWGTQYF. The DNA for the CDR3 is TGTGCCACCAGCAGAGATTTGGGGGCTGGGTGGGGGACCCAGTACTTC.

This clone was detected only once. The genes are TRBV29-1 and TRBJ2-7; perhaps TRBD2 as D (5 bases). Trimming took off 6 bases at V and 2 bases at J, with 8 bases between the two ends. The CDR3 totals 11 residues. Germline CDR1 SQVTM, CDR2 ANQGSEA. CDR3 region: CSVGSPYEQYF. CDR3 coding DNA: TGCAGCGTGGGGAGCCCCTACGAGCAGTACTTC.

This clone has just one count. The gene calls are TRBV19 and TRBJ1-3; D unresolved. V was clipped by 3 bases and J by 0 bases, with 3 bases between them. The CDR3 totals 13 residues. CDR1 is LNHDA and CDR2 is SQIVND in the germline V gene (reference sequence). The chain's CDR3 is CASSIRSGNTIYF. CDR3 nucleotides: TGTGCCAGTAGTATCCGCTCTGGAAACACCATATATTTT. Supplemented by reference TRBV19 and TRBJ1-3, the full variable domain reads DGGITQSPKYLFRKEGQNVTLSCEQNLNHDAMYWYRQDPGQGLRLIYYSQIVNDFQKGDIAEGYSVSREKKESFPLTVTSAQKNPTAFYLCASSIRSGNTIYFGEGSWLTVV.

The rearrangement links TRBV19 to TRBJ2-3; the match to TRBD2 covers 11 bases. The V gene's germline CDR1 is LNHDA and CDR2 SQIVND (reference sequence). J gave up 2 bases and V 6 bases, and 7 bases lay outside the gene matches. CDR3 length: 16 amino acids. The CDR3 nucleotides are TGTGCCAGTAGCCTCCAACTAGCGGGGGCCACAGATACGCAGTATTTT. The encoded protein is CASSLQLAGATDTQYF.

The J gene is TRBJ2-6, the V gene TRBV18, with a tentative D call TRBD1 (6 bases). This CDR3 comprises 15 residues. The V gene's germline CDR1 is KGHSH and CDR2 LQKENI. V was clipped by 5 bases and J by 4 bases, with 12 bases between them. In DNA form, the CDR3 reads TGTGCCAGCTCAGAATACGGGACAGGGGCCAACGTCCTGACTTTC. It specifies CASSEYGTGANVLTF.

The chain couples TRBV15 to TRBJ2-7; D gene unclear. Trimming took 0 bases from V and 5 from J, leaving 14 bases between them. Germline values: CDR1 LNHNV, CDR2 YYDKDF (reference sequence). The CDR3 covers 15 residues. CDR3 DNA: TGTGCCACCAGCAGAGATTGGGTTAGTAGCCACGAGCAGTACGTC. This sequence encodes CATSRDWVSSHEQYV.

This clone was seen once. The rearrangement joins TRBV7-2 to TRBJ2-1; 10 positions match TRBD1. The ends lost 2 bases at V and 13 bases at J; junction bases unmatched: 5. Germline V CDR1 and CDR2: SGHTA, FQGNSA. CDR3 length equals 13 residues. This CDR3 reads CASSLPRTGGQFF. DNA of the CDR3: TGTGCCAGCAGCTTACCCCGGACAGGGGGTCAGTTCTTC. The full variable domain, its missing parts supplied by reference TRBV7-2 and TRBJ2-1, is GAGVSQSPSNKVTEKGKDVELRCDPISGHTALYWYRQSLGQGLEFLIYFQGNSAPDKSGLPSDRFSAERTGGSVSTLTIQRTQQEDSAVYLCASSLPRTGGQFFGPGTRLTVL.

The chain carries TRBV18 and TRBJ1-1; TRBD1 is a possible D gene (6 bases). This CDR3 has 14 amino acids. Trimming stripped 1 base from V and 6 bases from J, with 12 bases between. Germline V gene sequence: CDR1 KGHSH, CDR2 LQKENI. The DNA of the CDR3 is TGTGCCAGCTCACCACGACAGGAAACGGCTGAAGCTTTCTTT. This encodes CASSPRQETAEAFF.

The gene calls are TRBV7-2 and TRBJ1-6; the D is unclear. The CDR3 runs 15 residues. Deletions cut 3 bases from V and 9 bases from J, with 15 bases between. Per germline, CDR1 SGHTA and CDR2 FQGNSA. For the CDR3, the DNA is TGTGCCAGCAGCTTCGGTAACCCCTATGGTTCACCCCTCCACTTT. Its translation: CASSFGNPYGSPLHF.

This chain uses TRBV6-2 or TRBV6-3 with TRBJ1-5, with 7 positions matching TRBD1. Looked up from germline, CDR1 is MNHEY and CDR2 is SVGEGT. This CDR3 is 19 amino acids long. Trimming removed 2 bases from V and 0 bases from J; junction bases left unmatched: 13. CDR3 nucleotide sequence: TGTGCCAGCAGTTACGGCCACTCAGGGGGTAAGGCTAGCAATCAGCCCCAGCATTTT. This sequence encodes CASSYGHSGGKASNQPQHF.

The CDR3: CAWRVAERLDEQYF. CDR3 nucleotides: TGTGCCTGGAGGGTGGCAGAGCGATTGGACGAGCAGTACTTC. V usage is TRBV30 and J usage is TRBJ2-7; no firm D call. CDR3 length equals 14 residues. The germline CDR1 and CDR2 sequences are GTSNPN and SVGIG (reference sequence). V was shortened by 3 bases and J by 5 bases, with 17 bases between the two germline ends.

This sequence joins TRBV3-1 (or the pseudogene TRBV3-2) and TRBJ2-3, with 9 bases matching TRBD1. This CDR3 has 16 residues. Germline-derived CDR1 and CDR2 are LGHDT and YNNKEL (reference sequence). J was trimmed by 4 bases and V by 4 bases; bases with no gene match: 9. The CDR3 DNA sequence: TGTGCCAGCAGCCCGGGGGTGGGACAGGGCCCAGATACGCAGTATTTT. Translation gives CASSPGVGQGPDTQYF.

The J gene is TRBJ1-1, the V gene TRBV5-1; 9 nucleotides align to TRBD1. V lost 4 bases, J lost 5 bases, and 9 bases stayed unmatched. Germline CDR1 and CDR2: SGHRS and YFSETQ. This CDR3 is 15 amino acids long. DNA of the CDR3: TGCGCCAGCAGCACCGGGACAGGGTCTGGGACTGAAGCTTTCTTT. Protein product: CASSTGTGSGTEAFF.